This T cell receptor (beta chain) was captured in a study of cytomegalovirus exposure and HLA in healthy donors. On the study more broadly: In terms of ancestry, the Caucasian-associated cluster contained 81% of the roughly 400 genotyped donors.

Healthy individuals who donated bone marrow served as the donors. Details on this clone: The antigen remains unidentified.

Vbeta (60) and Jbeta (13) primers were used in the PCR. TCRdb keeps only in-frame clones here, not all; method: immunoSEQ multiplex PCR. The sample carries 95,000 to 150,000 clones, over 75% recorded once. This CDR3 comprises 14 residues. General study results and limits: Earlier analysis found most TCR beta V segments productive about 87% or about 30% of the time. Later, an analysis found that common viral pathogens appeared to be linked with several of the most significant clusters.

Sequenced sample: PBMCs. The chain is built from TRBV21-1 and TRBJ2-7; TRBD2 is the table's D call, not checked against the DNA. TRBV21-1 is an annotated pseudogene. This receptor was identified in a man in his thirties or forties in good health and CMV-seronegative. CDR3 amino acids: CASNRTSGGYEQYF. CDR3 DNA: TGTGCCAGCAACCGGACTAGCGGGGGTTACGAGCAGTACTTC.